A single sample is the source of the 5 T cell receptor beta chains below, sequenced in a study of T cells in Graves' hyperthyroidism and ophthalmopathy. Amplification of TCR beta CDR3 regions was performed using RNA transcripts as template. HTBI primers were the set used in a first-round RT-PCR of the TCR CDR3. TCRdb independently ran MiXCR on the multiplex PCR reads; one entry per CDR3 protein. This table has approximately 520,000 distinct CDR3 sequences, roughly 24% appearing once. Sample: blood. These receptors all stem from a young woman with Graves' ophthalmopathy.

This clonotype was seen at least ten times. The V call is TRBV7-9, the J call TRBJ2-5; D is unresolved. This CDR3 region has 15 residues. V gave up 4 bases and J gave up 3 bases, with 15 bases separating them. The germline gives CDR1 SEHNR, CDR2 FQNEAQ (reference sequence). CDR3 in amino acids: CASSSGPDTEETQYF. In nucleotides, the CDR3 is TGTGCCAGCAGCTCAGGCCCCGACACCGAAGAGACCCAGTACTTC.

Only one count was recorded for this clonotype. This chain uses TRBV6-5 with TRBJ2-7; D may be TRBD1 (6 bases). This CDR3 is built from 15 residues. Germline loops: CDR1 MNHEY, CDR2 SVGAGI. Trimming took off 4 bases at V and 3 bases at J, with 16 bases between the two ends. CDR3 loop: CASSSDSQPNYEQYF. CDR3 DNA sequence: TGTGCCAGCAGTTCGGACAGCCAGCCCAACTACGAGCAGTACTTC.

This clonotype was observed at least ten times. The V and J genes are TRBV28 and TRBJ1-1; 9 nucleotides match TRBD1. Unmatched junction bases numbered 2, after V lost 8 bases and J lost 4 bases. The CDR3 extends over 12 amino acids. Per germline, CDR1 MDHEN and CDR2 SYDVKM. CDR3 nucleotide sequence: TGTGCCAGCGTGACAGGGGGCACTGAAGCTTTCTTT. Protein: CASVTGGTEAFF.

This clonotype was recorded many times. J is TRBJ1-5 and V is TRBV19; D is undetermined. The germline V gene encodes CDR1 LNHDA and CDR2 SQIVND (reference sequence). The CDR3 runs to 15 residues. V lost 6 bases, J lost 1 base, and 13 bases lay in between. The CDR3, as DNA: TGTGCCAGTAGCGGCAGGTACGTGAGCAATCAGCCCCAGCATTTT. Protein product: CASSGRYVSNQPQHF.

This clonotype occurred a few times. This chain uses TRBV6-5 with TRBJ1-3; D is possibly TRBD1 (5 bases). The CDR3 consists of 16 residues. Per the germline V gene, CDR1 is MNHEY and CDR2 is SVGAGI. With 1 base removed from V and 3 bases from J, the gap between germline ends came to 13 bases. This CDR3 reads CASSYFQGVGGNTIYF. In nucleotides, the CDR3 is TGTGCCAGCAGTTACTTCCAGGGTGTGGGTGGAAACACCATATATTTT.